A selection of T cell receptor beta chains follows, all from one sample in a study of OX40 agonist ivuxolimab in advanced cancers. Clones were sequenced by immunoSEQ multiplex PCR, and TCRdb holds only the in-frame ones, with some missing. The sample includes around 20,000 clones, about 83% of them seen just once. The sample here was CD4+ or CD8+ T cells sorted from blood, taken in a trial of the OX40 agonist ivuxolimab. The origin of the receptors is an adult with an advanced solid tumor such as melanoma, head and neck, liver or kidney cancer. CDR3s include the opening cysteine and the closing phenylalanine or tryptophan. Fields, in order: V gene, clone size, CDR3 protein. Size is omitted from some rows. Given values are once, few, many or a class for expanded clones.

>TRBV4-3|few
CASSQAVLAGYDTQYF
>TRBV9|medium-sized
CASSADESGAEAFF
>TRBV27|few
CASSLSTGANVLTF
>TRBV2|-
CASRLATDTQYF
>TRBV7-9|-
CASSPTDRGGWELFF
>TRBV9|-
CASSVTADGYTF
>TRBV7-2|-
CASSLIRAGGPLDTQYF
>TRBV7-2|-
CASSLARRGKSYEQYF
>TRBV7-8|-
CASSSWGYEQYF
>TRBV6-5|few
CASSPAPHIQYF
>TRBV4-3|-
CASSSGQGTYGYTF
>TRBV2|-
CASRGGQGRNEKLFF
>TRBV15|large
CATSRLRDPLSEQYF
>TRBV29-1|few
CSVTGQGPKTQYF
>TRBV27|-
CASSFRGTLYEQYF
>TRBV6-5|-
CASSYSGEQYF
>TRBV4-3|few
CASSQDGAQYNEQFF
>TRBV11-2|-
CASSYLAGAYNEQFF
>TRBV6-5|-
CASSQTSSNQPQHF
>TRBV7-9|-
CASSLDGTYEQYF
>TRBV4-1|-
CASSQEIGSYNEQFF
>TRBV7-9|-
CASSSDRGQETQYF
>TRBV6-1|-
CASPGAGGNRPQHF
>TRBV27|once
CASSSQGQPQHF
>TRBV28|-
CASSFVLTSYEQYF
>TRBV5-4|large
CASSPRQGGSTEAFF
>TRBV4-3|once
CASSPGTLGLEAFF
>TRBV27|-
CASTTYRDQFNEQFF
>TRBV27|-
CASSSSIVFGNQPQHF
>TRBV3-2|few
CSRNTIYF
>TRBV6-5|-
CASSIPGQGIEKLFF
>TRBV27|-
CASSLSAGTDTQYF
>TRBV4-2|few
CASSPSRSGGTDTQYF
>TRBV29-1|-
CSVDGTSGGADTQYF
>TRBV13|-
CASSLRGGQETQYF
>TRBV7-6|-
CASSIADRQETQYF
>TRBV4-3|-
CASSQDVGHGHTGELFF
>TRBV7-8|few
CASSSGLGETQYF
>TRBV4-1|-
CASSQDPRTEAFF
>TRBV10-3|-
CAISESSPDLPGANVLTF
>TRBV5-1|-
CASSPLQGGNYEQYF
>TRBV5-1|-
CASSSDPPNYEQYF
>TRBV7-6|-
CASSLVLGRVWEQYF
>TRBV6-5|-
CASGTVSYNEQFF
>TRBV6-6|-
CASSRGPNEQFF